The sequence of this T cell receptor beta chain was determined in a study of metastatic and nonmetastatic thyroid tumors. TCRdb re-called the PCR reads with MiXCR. The sample carries roughly 20,000 clones, under 30% recorded once. All patients were untreated before thyroid surgery. In its sample, this clone was seen many times. CDR1 is SGHNT, CDR2 YYREEE, per germline (reference sequence). The ends were cut back, 2 bases at V and 7 bases at J, with 13 bases in the middle. The CDR3 contains 14 residues. The sequenced material came from tumor tissue. V and J are TRBV5-4 and TRBJ2-1; no clear D. The sequence derives from a female donor with papillary thyroid cancer or a benign thyroid nodule (not recorded which). Some clones in this sample may be carry-over from other donors' samples. The CDR3 nucleotides are TGTGCCAGCAGCTTAAAGGGTCCAGTGAATGAGCAGTTCTTC. It yields the protein CASSLKGPVNEQFF. Based on the CDR3 plus reference TRBV5-4 and TRBJ2-1, the full variable domain is ETGVTQSPTHLIKTRGQQVTLRCSSQSGHNTVSWYQQALGQGPQFIFQYYREEENGRGNFPPRFSGLQFPNYSSELNVNALELDDSALYLCASSLKGPVNEQFFGPGTRLTVL.